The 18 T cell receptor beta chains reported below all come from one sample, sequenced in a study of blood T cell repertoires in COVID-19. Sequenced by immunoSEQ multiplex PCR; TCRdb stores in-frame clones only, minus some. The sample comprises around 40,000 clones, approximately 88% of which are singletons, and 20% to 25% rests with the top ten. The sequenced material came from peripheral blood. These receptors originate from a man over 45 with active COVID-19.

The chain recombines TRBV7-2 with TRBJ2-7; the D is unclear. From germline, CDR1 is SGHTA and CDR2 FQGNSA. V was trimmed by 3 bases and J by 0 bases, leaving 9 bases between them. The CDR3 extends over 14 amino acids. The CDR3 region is CASSFQGDSYEQYF. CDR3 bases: TGTGCCAGCAGCTTCCAAGGAGACTCCTACGAGCAGTACTTC.

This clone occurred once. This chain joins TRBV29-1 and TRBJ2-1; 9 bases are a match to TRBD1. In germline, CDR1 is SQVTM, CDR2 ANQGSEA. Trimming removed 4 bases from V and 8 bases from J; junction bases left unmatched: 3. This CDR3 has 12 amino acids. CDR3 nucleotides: TGCAGCGTTGGGGACAGGGCATATGAGCAGTTCTTC. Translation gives CSVGDRAYEQFF.

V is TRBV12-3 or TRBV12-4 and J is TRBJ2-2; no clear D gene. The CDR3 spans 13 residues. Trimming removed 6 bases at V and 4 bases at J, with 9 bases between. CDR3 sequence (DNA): TGTGCCAGCAGATTTGGCTTCACCGGGGAGCTGTTTTTT. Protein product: CASRFGFTGELFF.

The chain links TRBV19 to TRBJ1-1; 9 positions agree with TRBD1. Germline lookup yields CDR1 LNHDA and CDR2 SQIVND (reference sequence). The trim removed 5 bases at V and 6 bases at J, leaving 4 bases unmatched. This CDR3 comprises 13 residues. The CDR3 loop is CASSWTGEPEAFF. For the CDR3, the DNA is TGTGCCAGTAGTTGGACAGGGGAACCTGAAGCTTTCTTT.

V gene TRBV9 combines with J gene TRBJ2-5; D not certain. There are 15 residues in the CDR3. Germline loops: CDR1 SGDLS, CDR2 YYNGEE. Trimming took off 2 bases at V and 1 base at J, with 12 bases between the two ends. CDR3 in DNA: TGTGCCAGCAGCGTTTTTGCCTACGCCCAAGAGACCCAGTACTTC. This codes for CASSVFAYAQETQYF.

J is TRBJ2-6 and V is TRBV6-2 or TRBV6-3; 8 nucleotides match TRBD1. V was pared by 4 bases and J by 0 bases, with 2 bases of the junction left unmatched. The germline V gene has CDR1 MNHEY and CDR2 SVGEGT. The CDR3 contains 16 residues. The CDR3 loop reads CASSFRGHSGANVLTF. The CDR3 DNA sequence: TGTGCCAGCAGTTTCAGGGGGCACTCTGGGGCCAACGTCCTGACTTTC.

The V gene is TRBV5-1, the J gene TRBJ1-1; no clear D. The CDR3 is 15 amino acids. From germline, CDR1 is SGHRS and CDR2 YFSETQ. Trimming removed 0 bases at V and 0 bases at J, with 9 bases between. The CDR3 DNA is TGCGCCAGCAGCTTGGTCTGGGCGATGAACACTGAAGCTTTCTTT. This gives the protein CASSLVWAMNTEAFF.

The CDR3 DNA reads TGTGCCAGCTCACTCGGACAGGGGGCGAGTGAGCAGTACTTC. Encoded protein: CASSLGQGASEQYF. The chain employs TRBV18 and TRBJ2-7, with 11 bases that match TRBD1. Looked up from germline, CDR1 is KGHSH and CDR2 is LQKENI. The ends lost 4 bases at V and 7 bases at J; junction bases unmatched: 6. The CDR3 contains 14 residues.

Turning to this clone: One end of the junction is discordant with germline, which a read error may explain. The CDR3 DNA sequence: TGCGCCAGCAGCCGTGAGCCAGGGACTAGCGGATCGAAGGACTTC. It translates to CASSREPGTSGSKDF. The J gene is TRBJ2-7, the V gene TRBV4-1; TRBD2 matches at 11 bases. The CDR3 loop spans 15 amino acids. Germline CDR1 and CDR2: MGHRA and YSYEKL.

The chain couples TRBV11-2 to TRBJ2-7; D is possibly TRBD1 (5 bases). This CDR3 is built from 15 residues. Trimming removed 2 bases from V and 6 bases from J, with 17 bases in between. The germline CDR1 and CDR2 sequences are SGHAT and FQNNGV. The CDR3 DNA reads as TGTGCCAGCAGCTTACCCCAGACCTCCCAGGGCGAGCAGTACTTC. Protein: CASSLPQTSQGEQYF.

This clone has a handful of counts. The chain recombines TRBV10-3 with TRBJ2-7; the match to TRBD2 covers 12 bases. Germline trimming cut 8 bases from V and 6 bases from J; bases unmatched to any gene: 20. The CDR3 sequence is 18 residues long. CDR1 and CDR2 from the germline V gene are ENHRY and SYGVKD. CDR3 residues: CAIGGPGLAGPRTFEQYF. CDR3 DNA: TGTGCCATCGGGGGACCGGGACTAGCGGGCCCGCGCACCTTCGAGCAGTACTTC.

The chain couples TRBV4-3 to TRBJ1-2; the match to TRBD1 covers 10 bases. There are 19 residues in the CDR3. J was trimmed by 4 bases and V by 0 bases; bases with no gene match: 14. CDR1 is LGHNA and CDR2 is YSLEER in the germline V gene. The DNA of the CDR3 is TGCGCCAGCAGCCAAGAGTTTTCCGGGACAGGGGCCTTCGGCTATGGCTACACCTTC. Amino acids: CASSQEFSGTGAFGYGYTF.

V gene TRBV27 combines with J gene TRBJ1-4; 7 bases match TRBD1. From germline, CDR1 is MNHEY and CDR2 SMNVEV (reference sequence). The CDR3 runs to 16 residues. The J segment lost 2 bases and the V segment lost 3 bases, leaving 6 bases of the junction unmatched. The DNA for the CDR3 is TGTGCCAGCAGTTTCCTCACGGGACAGACTAATGAAAAACTGTTTTTT. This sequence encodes CASSFLTGQTNEKLFF. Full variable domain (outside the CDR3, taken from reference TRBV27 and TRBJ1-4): EAQVTQNPRYLITVTGKKLTVTCSQNMNHEYMSWYRQDPGLGLRQIYYSMNVEVTDKGDVPEGYKVSRKEKRNFPLILESPSPNQTSLYFCASSFLTGQTNEKLFFGSGTQLSVL.

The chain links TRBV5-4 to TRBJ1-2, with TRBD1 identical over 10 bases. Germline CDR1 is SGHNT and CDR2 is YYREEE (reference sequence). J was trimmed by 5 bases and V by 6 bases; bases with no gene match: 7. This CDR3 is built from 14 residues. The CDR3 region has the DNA TGTGCCAGCACCCCCAGACAGGGGGCTTATGGCTACACCTTC. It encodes CASTPRQGAYGYTF.

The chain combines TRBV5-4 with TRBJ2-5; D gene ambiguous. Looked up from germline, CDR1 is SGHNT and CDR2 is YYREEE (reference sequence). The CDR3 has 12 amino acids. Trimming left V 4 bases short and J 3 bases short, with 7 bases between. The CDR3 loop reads CASSGPEETQYF. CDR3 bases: TGTGCCAGCAGCGGCCCAGAAGAGACCCAGTACTTC.

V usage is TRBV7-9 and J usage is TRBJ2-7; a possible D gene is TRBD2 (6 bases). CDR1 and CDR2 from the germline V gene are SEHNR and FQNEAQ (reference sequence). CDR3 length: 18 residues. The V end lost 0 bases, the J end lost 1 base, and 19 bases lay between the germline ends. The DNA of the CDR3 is TGTGCCAGCAGCTTAGCGATTCCCGGTCGGGAGCGATCCTACGAGCAGTACTTC. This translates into CASSLAIPGRERSYEQYF. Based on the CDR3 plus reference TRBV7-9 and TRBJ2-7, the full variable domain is DTGVSQNPRHKITKRGQNVTFRCDPISEHNRLYWYRQTLGQGPEFLTYFQNEAQLEKSRLLSDRFSAERPKGSFSTLEIQRTEQGDSAMYLCASSLAIPGRERSYEQYFGPGTRLTVT.

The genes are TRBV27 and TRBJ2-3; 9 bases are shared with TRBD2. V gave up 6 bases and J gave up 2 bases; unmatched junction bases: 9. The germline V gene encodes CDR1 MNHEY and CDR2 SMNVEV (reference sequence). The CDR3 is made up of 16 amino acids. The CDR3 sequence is CASSAWREGLTDTQYF. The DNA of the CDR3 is TGTGCCAGCAGCGCCTGGCGGGAGGGCCTCACAGATACGCAGTATTTT.

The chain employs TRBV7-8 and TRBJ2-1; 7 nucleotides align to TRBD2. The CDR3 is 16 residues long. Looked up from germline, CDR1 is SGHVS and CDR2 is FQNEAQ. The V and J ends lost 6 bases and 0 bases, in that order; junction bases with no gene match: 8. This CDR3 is CASSLRRDYSYNEQFF. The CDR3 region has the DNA TGTGCCAGCAGTCTTCGCCGGGACTACTCCTACAATGAGCAGTTCTTC.